These T cell receptor beta chains were read from a single sample in a study of tumor-infiltrating lymphocytes in localized non-small cell lung cancer. Using immunoSEQ multiplex PCR, the repertoire was profiled, and TCRdb retains in-frame clones only, with some absent. The table includes approximately 4,000 clones, 79% detected once. Material: uninvolved lung tissue not adjacent to the tumor. These receptors originate from a human donor with non-small cell lung cancer. Each CDR3 is given with its conserved first and last residue. The D gene is left open where the match is weak. Only some rows state a clone size, as once, few, many or a class for expanded clones.

J gene: TRBJ2-2; D gene: TRBD2; clone size: once; V gene: TRBV10-1; CDR3 protein: CASSPGGTGELFF; CDR3 DNA: TGCGCCAGCAGCCCGGGGGGGACCGGGGAGCTGTTTTTT
J gene: TRBJ1-1; D gene: NA; clone size: large; V gene: TRBV25-1; CDR3 protein: CASSVGQNTEAFF; CDR3 DNA: TGTGCCAGCAGTGTAGGACAGAACACTGAAGCTTTCTTT
J gene: TRBJ1-3; D gene: TRBD1; clone size: once; V gene: TRBV18; CDR3 protein: CASSLYPTGDAGNTIYF; CDR3 DNA: TGTGCCAGCTCACTTTATCCCACAGGGGACGCTGGAAACACCATATATTTT
J gene: TRBJ2-1; D gene: TRBD2; clone size: NA; V gene: TRBV10-3; CDR3 protein: CAISNLAGLIGEQFF; CDR3 DNA: TGTGCCATCAGTAACCTAGCGGGCCTGATAGGTGAGCAGTTCTTC
J gene: TRBJ1-5; D gene: NA; clone size: NA; V gene: TRBV7-2; CDR3 protein: CASSQTAGVPNQPQHF; CDR3 DNA: TGTGCCAGCAGCCAAACGGCAGGGGTACCCAATCAGCCCCAGCATTTT
J gene: TRBJ1-2; D gene: NA; clone size: few; V gene: TRBV10-2; CDR3 protein: CASSESGVAYGYTF; CDR3 DNA: TGCGCCAGCAGTGAGTCAGGAGTCGCGTATGGCTACACCTTC
J gene: TRBJ1-1; D gene: NA; clone size: large; V gene: TRBV10-1; CDR3 protein: CASSEQPSNTEAFF; CDR3 DNA: TGCGCCAGCAGTGAACAGCCTTCAAACACTGAAGCTTTCTTT
J gene: TRBJ1-3; D gene: NA; clone size: NA; V gene: TRBV18; CDR3 protein: CASSPPPGAGNTIYF; CDR3 DNA: TGTGCCAGCTCACCACCCCCTGGGGCTGGAAACACCATATATTTT
J gene: TRBJ1-1; D gene: TRBD1; clone size: NA; V gene: TRBV6-5; CDR3 protein: CASSSDREHVQAFF; CDR3 DNA: TGTGCCAGCAGTTCGGACAGGGAACACGTTCAAGCTTTCTTT
J gene: TRBJ1-5; D gene: TRBD1; clone size: NA; V gene: TRBV18; CDR3 protein: CASSFMGQNSNQPQHF; CDR3 DNA: TGTGCCAGCTCATTTATGGGACAGAATAGCAATCAGCCCCAGCATTTT
J gene: TRBJ2-1; D gene: NA; clone size: NA; V gene: TRBV5-1; CDR3 protein: CASSLVGEGVNEQFF; CDR3 DNA: TGCGCCAGCAGCTTGGTGGGGGAAGGGGTCAATGAGCAGTTCTTC
J gene: TRBJ2-3; D gene: NA; clone size: NA; V gene: TRBV11-3; CDR3 protein: CASSFVGLSDTQYF; CDR3 DNA: TGTGCCAGCAGCTTCGTGGGGTTGTCGGATACGCAGTATTTT
J gene: TRBJ2-1; D gene: NA; clone size: NA; V gene: TRBV5-1; CDR3 protein: CASSLGGSNEQFF; CDR3 DNA: TGCGCCAGCAGCTTGGGGGGTTCCAATGAGCAGTTCTTC
J gene: TRBJ2-1; D gene: TRBD2; clone size: NA; V gene: TRBV18; CDR3 protein: CASSPLAGGHGSYNEQFF; CDR3 DNA: TGTGCCAGCTCACCACTAGCGGGGGGGCATGGGTCCTACAATGAGCAGTTCTTC
J gene: TRBJ2-1; D gene: NA; clone size: NA; V gene: TRBV2; CDR3 protein: CARTDGGTESSYNEQFF; CDR3 DNA: TGTGCCAGAACAGATGGGGGGACAGAAAGCTCCTACAATGAGCAGTTCTTC
J gene: TRBJ2-6; D gene: NA; clone size: few; V gene: TRBV5-1; CDR3 protein: CASSSPGANVLTF; CDR3 DNA: TGCGCCAGCAGCTCCCCTGGGGCCAACGTCCTGACTTTC
J gene: TRBJ2-7; D gene: TRBD2; clone size: NA; V gene: TRBV10-3; CDR3 protein: CAISESSSGRYEQYF; CDR3 DNA: TGTGCCATCAGTGAGTCGTCTAGCGGGAGGTACGAGCAGTACTTC
J gene: TRBJ2-7; D gene: TRBD1; clone size: NA; V gene: TRBV2; CDR3 protein: CASSDGQGQYEQYF; CDR3 DNA: TGTGCCAGCAGTGATGGACAGGGCCAATACGAGCAGTACTTC
J gene: TRBJ2-3; D gene: NA; clone size: once; V gene: TRBV10-1; CDR3 protein: CASSESSGYRPSSENTDTQYF; CDR3 DNA: TGCGCCAGCAGTGAGTCGTCAGGGTACCGTCCGTCCTCAGAAAACACAGATACGCAGTATTTT
J gene: TRBJ2-1; D gene: TRBD2; clone size: NA; V gene: TRBV4-2; CDR3 protein: CASSPRPSGMYNEQFF; CDR3 DNA: TGTGCCAGCAGCCCGAGGCCTAGCGGGATGTACAATGAGCAGTTCTTC
J gene: TRBJ2-1; D gene: TRBD2; clone size: NA; V gene: TRBV7-9; CDR3 protein: CASLLAGEYNEQFF; CDR3 DNA: TGTGCCAGTCTCCTAGCGGGAGAATACAATGAGCAGTTCTTC
J gene: TRBJ2-4; D gene: TRBD2; clone size: NA; V gene: TRBV6-5; CDR3 protein: CASSYPWGAGENIQYF; CDR3 DNA: TGTGCCAGCAGTTACCCGTGGGGAGCGGGGGAAAACATTCAGTACTTC
J gene: TRBJ1-6; D gene: NA; clone size: few; V gene: TRBV2; CDR3 protein: CASNERQNSPLHF; CDR3 DNA: TGTGCCAGCAACGAAAGACAGAATTCACCCCTCCACTTT
J gene: TRBJ1-1; D gene: NA; clone size: few; V gene: TRBV6-1; CDR3 protein: CASLPRRVNTEAFF; CDR3 DNA: TGTGCCAGCCTTCCTAGGAGGGTAAACACTGAAGCTTTCTTT
J gene: TRBJ1-1; D gene: NA; clone size: NA; V gene: TRBV7-9; CDR3 protein: CASSFLRTEAFF; CDR3 DNA: TGTGCCAGCAGCTTTCTTCGAACTGAAGCTTTCTTT
J gene: TRBJ1-2; D gene: NA; clone size: few; V gene: TRBV29-1; CDR3 protein: CSVDGREKIYGYTF; CDR3 DNA: TGCAGCGTCGATGGACGGGAGAAGATCTATGGCTACACCTTC
J gene: TRBJ2-7; D gene: TRBD1; clone size: NA; V gene: TRBV7-9; CDR3 protein: CASSLVPGQSYEQYF; CDR3 DNA: TGTGCCAGCAGCTTAGTGCCGGGACAGTCCTACGAGCAGTACTTC
J gene: TRBJ2-3; D gene: TRBD2; clone size: NA; V gene: TRBV5-1; CDR3 protein: CASSLGTSGRDTQYF; CDR3 DNA: TGCGCCAGCAGCTTGGGGACTAGCGGGAGAGATACGCAGTATTTT
J gene: TRBJ2-7; D gene: NA; clone size: NA; V gene: TRBV7-2; CDR3 protein: CASSLSSYEQYF; CDR3 DNA: TGTGCCAGCAGCTTAAGCTCCTACGAGCAGTACTTC
J gene: TRBJ1-1; D gene: NA; clone size: NA; V gene: TRBV6-1; CDR3 protein: CASSRMNTEAFF; CDR3 DNA: TGTGCCAGTAGTCGCATGAACACTGAAGCTTTCTTT
J gene: TRBJ1-2; D gene: TRBD1; clone size: NA; V gene: TRBV5-8; CDR3 protein: CASSPSGDRSYGYTF; CDR3 DNA: TGTGCCAGCAGCCCCTCGGGGGACAGGAGCTATGGCTACACCTTC
J gene: TRBJ2-7; D gene: TRBD1; clone size: NA; V gene: TRBV7-6; CDR3 protein: CASSYRDSSYEQYF; CDR3 DNA: TGTGCCAGCAGTTATAGGGACAGTTCCTACGAGCAGTACTTC
J gene: TRBJ1-1; D gene: NA; clone size: NA; V gene: TRBV14; CDR3 protein: CASSADPRGEAFF; CDR3 DNA: TGTGCCAGCAGCGCAGACCCGCGGGGTGAAGCTTTCTTT
J gene: TRBJ1-4; D gene: NA; clone size: NA; V gene: TRBV6-1; CDR3 protein: CASIRATSGEKLFF; CDR3 DNA: TGTGCCAGCATCCGAGCGACCTCTGGGGAAAAACTGTTTTTT
J gene: TRBJ2-7; D gene: TRBD1; clone size: NA; V gene: TRBV27; CDR3 protein: CASRSGQGRFYEQYF; CDR3 DNA: TGTGCCAGCAGGTCGGGACAGGGGCGTTTCTACGAGCAGTACTTC
J gene: TRBJ2-2; D gene: NA; clone size: NA; V gene: TRBV27; CDR3 protein: CASSLSEAGWVSTGELFF; CDR3 DNA: TGTGCCAGCAGTTTATCGGAGGCAGGGTGGGTTTCCACCGGGGAGCTGTTTTTT
J gene: TRBJ1-2; D gene: NA; clone size: NA; V gene: TRBV11-1; CDR3 protein: CASSPGGGPGYTF; CDR3 DNA: TGTGCCAGCAGCCCAGGAGGGGGGCCCGGCTACACCTTC
J gene: TRBJ1-2; D gene: NA; clone size: NA; V gene: TRBV27; CDR3 protein: CASSSQAGANYGYTF; CDR3 DNA: TGTGCCAGCAGTTCCCAGGCAGGGGCTAACTATGGCTACACCTTC
J gene: TRBJ1-4; D gene: NA; clone size: NA; V gene: TRBV5-1; CDR3 protein: CASSSGEKLFF; CDR3 DNA: TGCGCCAGCAGCTCCGGTGAAAAACTGTTTTTT
J gene: TRBJ1-5; D gene: NA; clone size: few; V gene: TRBV4-3; CDR3 protein: CASSQEGPGTLTQPQHF; CDR3 DNA: TGCGCCAGCAGCCAAGAGGGACCTGGGACCTTAACCCAGCCCCAGCATTTT
J gene: TRBJ1-6; D gene: NA; clone size: NA; V gene: TRBV7-3; CDR3 protein: CASSLTGTSPLHF; CDR3 DNA: TGTGCCAGCAGCTTAACGGGCACTTCGCCCCTCCACTTT
J gene: TRBJ2-1; D gene: TRBD1; clone size: large; V gene: TRBV25-1; CDR3 protein: CASSDSSGQDDNEQFF; CDR3 DNA: TGTGCCAGCAGTGATTCTTCGGGACAGGATGACAATGAGCAGTTCTTC
J gene: TRBJ2-1; D gene: NA; clone size: NA; V gene: TRBV11-2; CDR3 protein: CASSLQGGNEQFF; CDR3 DNA: TGTGCCAGCAGCTTACAGGGGGGCAATGAGCAGTTCTTC
J gene: TRBJ1-5; D gene: NA; clone size: NA; V gene: TRBV6-6; CDR3 protein: CASSYDRLSNQPQHF; CDR3 DNA: TGTGCCAGCAGTTACGACAGGCTTAGCAATCAGCCCCAGCATTTT
J gene: TRBJ1-2; D gene: NA; clone size: NA; V gene: TRBV5-6; CDR3 protein: CASSSGDGYTF; CDR3 DNA: TGTGCCAGCAGCTCTGGGGACGGCTACACCTTC
J gene: TRBJ2-7; D gene: TRBD1; clone size: NA; V gene: TRBV6-5; CDR3 protein: CASSYQQGVSEQYF; CDR3 DNA: TGTGCCAGCAGTTACCAACAGGGGGTTAGCGAGCAGTACTTC
J gene: TRBJ2-6; D gene: NA; clone size: NA; V gene: TRBV13; CDR3 protein: CASSNSRDSGANVLTF; CDR3 DNA: TGTGCCAGCAGCAATTCCAGGGACTCTGGGGCCAACGTCCTGACTTTC
J gene: TRBJ2-4; D gene: NA; clone size: NA; V gene: TRBV19; CDR3 protein: CASNNPGAKNIQYF; CDR3 DNA: TGTGCCAGTAACAATCCGGGCGCCAAAAACATTCAGTACTTC
J gene: TRBJ2-3; D gene: NA; clone size: NA; V gene: TRBV7-9; CDR3 protein: CASSWSPGTDTQYF; CDR3 DNA: TGTGCCAGCAGCTGGAGCCCCGGCACAGATACGCAGTATTTT
J gene: TRBJ1-5; D gene: NA; clone size: NA; V gene: TRBV18; CDR3 protein: CASSPSENQPQHF; CDR3 DNA: TGTGCCAGCTCACCATCTGAGAATCAGCCCCAGCATTTT
J gene: TRBJ2-7; D gene: NA; clone size: NA; V gene: TRBV18; CDR3 protein: CASSERRSLYEQYF; CDR3 DNA: TGTGCCAGCTCCGAAAGAAGGTCCCTCTACGAGCAGTACTTC
J gene: TRBJ1-1; D gene: NA; clone size: NA; V gene: TRBV18; CDR3 protein: CASSQSAGGGTEAFF; CDR3 DNA: TGTGCCAGCTCACAATCCGCGGGGGGGGGCACTGAAGCTTTCTTT